These 20 T cell receptor beta chains were all obtained from the same sample, sequenced in a study of T cell clusters in autoimmune cytopenias. Each sample's input was 250 ng genomic DNA, 38,000 or so genome equivalents. TRB was amplified by touch-down multiplex PCR, primer pools A and B combined. Using the multiplex PCR reads, TCRdb records one entry per CDR3 protein without DNA. The sample has about 3,300 distinct CDR3 sequences. The sequenced material came from peripheral blood. The receptors originated from a human donor with an autoimmune cytopenia or autoimmune hepatitis (not recorded which).

This chain links TRBV29-1 with TRBJ2-5; with no DNA, the TCRdb D assignment of TRBD1 cannot be verified. The CDR3 length is 11 residues. Germline V gives CDR1 SQVTM, CDR2 ANQGSEA. CDR3: CSVQGWETQYF. The full variable domain, in which reference TRBV29-1 and TRBJ2-5 provide the parts outside the CDR3, is SAVISQKPSRDICQRGTSLTIQCQVDSQVTMMFWYRQQPGQSLTLIATANQGSEATYESGFVIDKFPISRPNLTFSTLTVSNMSPEDSSIYLCSVQGWETQYFGPGTRLLVL.

The chain couples TRBV7-9 to TRBJ1-1. There are 13 residues in the CDR3. Germline V gene data show CDR1 as SEHNR and CDR2 as FQNEAQ (reference sequence). The CDR3 reads CASSLTRNTEAFF.

This clonotype is identified as large (0.1 to 1%) from frequency. The chain is built from TRBV6-2 or TRBV6-3 and TRBJ1-6; the TRBD1 assignment by TCRdb is unverifiable without DNA. The CDR3 runs to 15 residues. CDR1 and CDR2 (germline): MNHEY, SVGEGT. The CDR3: CASRATGTRNSPLHF.

According to its frequency, this clonotype is medium-sized. The chain has TRBV6-5 and TRBJ2-5; the TRBD1 assignment by TCRdb is unverifiable without DNA. The CDR3 covers 19 residues. Germline V gene data show CDR1 as MNHEY and CDR2 as SVGAGI. CDR3 in amino acids: CASSYQVPTGQGTEETQYF.

This clonotype is called medium-sized (0.01 to 0.1%) based on its frequency. CDR3 region: CSVWGQETQYF. The chain combines TRBV20-1 with TRBJ2-5. CDR3 length equals 11 residues. Germline-derived CDR1 and CDR2 are DFQATT and SNEGSKA (reference sequence).

Judged by frequency, this clonotype is medium-sized (0.01 to 0.1%). This rearrangement joins TRBV19 to TRBJ2-2. CDR3 length: 13 residues. Germline values: CDR1 LNHDA, CDR2 SQIVND (reference sequence). The CDR3 is CASSITDTGELFF.

This clonotype counts as medium-sized by frequency. V is TRBV12-3 or TRBV12-4 and J is TRBJ2-3; TCRdb's D gene call, TRBD1, goes unchecked for lack of DNA. This CDR3 is 16 amino acids long. The CDR3: CASSLASGGGADTQYF.

In terms of frequency, this clonotype is medium-sized. The chain combines TRBV29-1 with TRBJ2-7; TCRdb's D call of TRBD1 is untestable without DNA. This CDR3 region has 14 residues. CDR1 and CDR2 (germline): SQVTM, ANQGSEA. The CDR3 loop reads CSVETGTRAYEQYF.

CDR3 in amino acids: CASSATGAPLYEQYF. This chain links TRBV19 with TRBJ2-7; TCRdb's D call of TRBD1 is untestable without DNA. There are 15 residues in the CDR3. Germline CDR1 is LNHDA and CDR2 is SQIVND (reference sequence).

By frequency, this clonotype registers medium-sized. The chain has TRBV6-4 and TRBJ2-3; without DNA, the TCRdb call of TRBD2 cannot be checked. The V gene's germline CDR1 is MRHNA and CDR2 SNTAGT. There are 15 residues in the CDR3. CDR3: CASSRTSGVADTQYF.

The gene calls are TRBV6-6 and TRBJ2-1; absent DNA, TCRdb's TRBD2 call cannot be checked. Germline values: CDR1 MNHNY, CDR2 SVGAGI (reference sequence). The CDR3 is made up of 14 amino acids. The CDR3 loop reads CASSPAQEYNEQFF.

The chain recombines TRBV5-1 with TRBJ2-3; checking the TCRdb D call of TRBD1 is not possible without DNA. The CDR3 loop spans 14 amino acids. CDR1 and CDR2 (germline): SGHRS, YFSETQ. CDR3 in amino acids: CASSGGTGTDTQYF.

V usage is TRBV6-5 and J usage is TRBJ2-7; TCRdb outputs TRBD1, but without DNA this stays unchecked. CDR3 length equals 15 residues. Germline-derived CDR1 and CDR2 are MNHEY and SVGAGI. The CDR3 here is CASSYGTGASYEQYF.

This chain uses TRBV6-5 with TRBJ2-7; TCRdb's D gene call, TRBD2, goes unchecked for lack of DNA. The CDR3 covers 18 residues. CDR1 MNHEY and CDR2 SVGAGI come from the germline V gene. Here the CDR3 reads CATSDPTSGRAKVYEQYF.

V and J are TRBV27 and TRBJ2-7. The CDR3 sequence is 13 residues long. Germline V CDR1 and CDR2: MNHEY, SMNVEV (reference sequence). CDR3 sequence reads: CASSLSQENEQYF.

The chain carries TRBV7-3 and TRBJ2-7; TCRdb reports TRBD1, a call that lacks DNA to check it against. Germline loops: CDR1 SGHTA, CDR2 FQGTGA. The CDR3 length is 15 residues. The chain's CDR3 is CASRFTGGKDYEQYF.

The V and J genes are TRBV30 and TRBJ2-1; no DNA is available, so the TRBD1 call from TCRdb remains unchecked. The V gene's germline CDR1 is GTSNPN and CDR2 SVGIG (reference sequence). CDR3 length: 12 residues. The CDR3 loop reads CAWSSGGNEQFF.

CDR3 loop: CASSYLGEAFF. The V call is TRBV6-5, the J call TRBJ1-1. This CDR3 region has 11 residues. Germline V gene sequence: CDR1 MNHEY, CDR2 SVGAGI.

This rearrangement joins TRBV12-3 or TRBV12-4 to TRBJ2-7. The CDR3 is 12 residues long. The CDR3 protein is CASSFDRYEQYF.

The chain links TRBV20-1 to TRBJ1-6; there is no DNA to check the TCRdb D call of TRBD1. There are 13 residues in the CDR3. In germline, CDR1 is DFQATT, CDR2 SNEGSKA (reference sequence). The CDR3: CSAYRGAVSPLHF.